A single sample gave rise to the 8 T cell receptor beta chains below, sequenced in a study of response to subunit inactivated influenza vaccine. TCRdb itself ran the RT-PCR reads through MiXCR, one entry per CDR3 protein. The sample includes roughly 150,000 distinct CDR3 sequences, approximately 10% of them seen just once. This sample comprised non-naive T cells sorted from PBMCs, obtained 40 to 50 days after vaccination. The receptors derive from a man aged 45-60 years who received an inactivated influenza vaccine.

This clonotype has a count of ten or more. The chain is built from TRBV7-9 and TRBJ1-1, with D perhaps TRBD1 (5 bases). V was pared by 1 base and J by 4 bases, with 7 bases between. Germline CDR1 SEHNR, CDR2 FQNEAQ (reference sequence). The CDR3 is 13 residues long. This CDR3 is CASSLGGGTEAFF. CDR3 sequence (DNA): TGTGCCAGCAGCTTAGGCGGGGGCACTGAAGCTTTCTTT.

The chain couples TRBV4-1 to TRBJ2-5; 7 positions agree with TRBD1. This CDR3 has 15 residues. The germline CDR1 and CDR2 sequences are MGHRA and YSYEKL. V dropped 4 bases and J dropped 5; count of bases not matched to a gene: 10. The CDR3 DNA reads as TGCGCCAGCAGCCTTTCGACAGGGCTTCATGAGACCCAGTACTTC. Its translation is CASSLSTGLHETQYF.

The chain joins TRBV7-6 to TRBJ2-3; tentatively, D is TRBD2 (5 bases). From germline, CDR1 is SGHVS and CDR2 FNYEAQ. V lost 2 bases to trimming and J lost 5 bases, with 14 bases between them. This CDR3 is 15 amino acids long. CDR3 region: CASSLFAGLGDTQYF. The CDR3 DNA reads TGTGCCAGCAGCTTATTTGCGGGTTTGGGAGATACGCAGTATTTT.

This clonotype was seen a handful of times. The V call is TRBV18, the J call TRBJ2-5; possibly TRBD1 for D (6 bases). Trimming cost V 3 bases and J 2 bases, with 10 bases left between them. This CDR3 spans 14 amino acids. Germline values: CDR1 KGHSH, CDR2 LQKENI. CDR3 sequence (DNA): TGTGCCAGCTCACCGCAACAGGGTCAAGAGACCCAGTACTTC. Translation gives CASSPQQGQETQYF. Supplemented by reference TRBV18 and TRBJ2-5, the full variable domain reads NAGVMQNPRHLVRRRGQEARLRCSPMKGHSHVYWYRQLPEEGLKFMVYLQKENIIDESGMPKERFSAEFPKEGPSILRIQQVVRGDSAAYFCASSPQQGQETQYFGPGTRLLVL.

In its sample, this clonotype was seen a few times. The chain carries TRBV3-1 and TRBJ2-1; D is unclear. The length of the CDR3 is 18 residues. Trimming removed 2 bases at V and 0 bases at J, with 17 bases between. Germline V gene data show CDR1 as LGHDT and CDR2 as YNNKEL (reference sequence). In DNA, the CDR3 is TGTGCCAGCAGCCAACGTCCAGTGACAACCAGCTCCTACAATGAGCAGTTCTTC. Protein sequence: CASSQRPVTTSSYNEQFF.

This clonotype occurred a few times. The gene calls are TRBV7-9 and TRBJ2-7; D not certain. From germline, CDR1 is SEHNR and CDR2 FQNEAQ (reference sequence). The CDR3 runs 15 residues. V shed 0 bases and J shed 4 bases, with 13 bases lying between them. As DNA, the CDR3 is TGTGCCAGCAGCTTAGCAGTGGGGATTACTTACGAGCAGTACTTC. Amino acid sequence: CASSLAVGITYEQYF.

Notes on this clonotype: This may arise from a read error, as a much more abundant clone is one base away. The gene calls are TRBV11-2 and TRBJ1-1; a possible D gene is TRBD1 (5 bases). The CDR3 covers 15 residues. V gave up 3 bases and J gave up 6 bases, with 17 bases separating them. Germline V gives CDR1 SGHAT, CDR2 FQNNGV. The chain's CDR3 is CASSLDGREGAEAFF. CDR3 nucleotide sequence: TGTGCCAGCAGCTTGGACGGCAGGGAAGGCGCTGAAGCTTTCTTT.

J is TRBJ1-2 and V is TRBV7-8; D possibly corresponds to TRBD1 (6 bases). The CDR3 is 14 residues long. CDR1 SGHVS and CDR2 FQNEAQ come from the germline V gene. V shed 1 base and J shed 3 bases, with 9 bases lying between them. CDR3 amino acids: CASSLDRADYGYTF. CDR3 coding DNA: TGTGCCAGCAGCTTAGACAGGGCCGACTATGGCTACACCTTC.